Listed here are 22 T cell receptor beta chains from one sample, sequenced in a study of shared clonotypes between healthy human individuals. Here immunoSEQ multiplex PCR was the method, and the copy in TCRdb shows in-frame clones only, minus some. The table records approximately 2,000,000 clones, 93% of them present only once. It was CD45RO-negative cells, positively selected for CCR7, that made up naive CD8 cells, with terminally differentiated effector memory CD45RA+ cells excluded. Sequenced material: naive CD8+ T cells from PBMCs. These receptor sequences come from a man younger than 35 in good health. Some clones in this sample may be carry-over from other donors' samples.

V usage is TRBV13 and J usage is TRBJ2-1; TRBD2 matches 8 bases. This CDR3 is built from 19 residues. CDR1 is PRHDT, CDR2 FYEKMQ, per germline (reference sequence). With 4 bases clipped from V and 2 bases from J, the junction kept 16 bases outside the gene matches. DNA for the CDR3: TGTGCCAGCAGCTCCACAGCGGGAGACTGGTCCAGGACCTACAATGAGCAGTTCTTC. It specifies CASSSTAGDWSRTYNEQFF.

The V call is TRBV15, the J call TRBJ1-5; D may be TRBD1 (5 bases). The CDR3 loop spans 17 amino acids. The germline gives CDR1 LNHNV, CDR2 YYDKDF (reference sequence). The V end was cut by 4 bases, the J end by 4 bases, with 20 bases between. The CDR3 DNA follows: TGTGCCACCAGCAAAGGGACGGGACGAAGGGATAATCAGCCCCAGCATTTT. Amino acid sequence: CATSKGTGRRDNQPQHF. Looking up the rest from reference TRBV15 and TRBJ1-5 gives the full variable domain: DAMVIQNPRYQVTQFGKPVTLSCSQTLNHNVMYWYQQKSSQAPKLLFHYYDKDFNNEADTPDNFQSRRPNTSFCFLDIRSPGLGDTAMYLCATSKGTGRRDNQPQHFGDGTRLSIL.

V and J are TRBV4-1 and TRBJ2-7, with D possibly being TRBD1 (6 bases). CDR1 is MGHRA, CDR2 YSYEKL, per germline. CDR3 size: 15 residues. V lost 2 bases to trimming and J lost 3 bases, with 14 bases between them. CDR3 in amino acids: CASSQLDSYSYEQYF. The CDR3 DNA follows: TGCGCCAGCAGCCAACTGGACAGCTACAGCTACGAGCAGTACTTC.

This chain joins TRBV7-9 and TRBJ2-3; TRBD2 might be the D (5 bases). The CDR3 has 17 amino acids. Germline V gene sequence: CDR1 SEHNR, CDR2 FQNEAQ (reference sequence). The V gene lost 3 bases and the J gene lost 7 bases, with 23 bases spanning the gap. The CDR3 sequence: CASSFPEAPKLAHTQYF. The CDR3 nucleotides are TGTGCCAGCAGCTTTCCCGAGGCCCCAAAGTTAGCGCATACGCAGTATTTT.

The V gene is TRBV10-2, the J gene TRBJ2-3; D is undetermined. V was trimmed by 2 bases and J by 6 bases, leaving 15 bases between them. Germline CDR1 is WSHSY and CDR2 is SAAADI. This CDR3 contains 15 residues. CDR3 amino acids: CASSEKIRVGDTQYF. The CDR3 DNA follows: TGCGCCAGCAGTGAGAAGATTAGGGTTGGCGATACGCAGTATTTT.

This chain joins TRBV5-1 and TRBJ2-2; D may be TRBD1 (5 bases). The CDR3 runs to 20 residues. Looked up from germline, CDR1 is SGHRS and CDR2 is YFSETQ. The V gene lost 3 bases and the J gene lost 6 bases, with 30 bases spanning the gap. CDR3 in DNA: TGCGCCAGCAGCTCCGACCAGCAGACAGCCATGGCCTCAGGACCCGGGGAGCTGTTTTTT. Protein sequence: CASSSDQQTAMASGPGELFF.

The sample holds one count of this clone. CDR3 DNA: TGTGCCAGCAGCCCAGGACAGGGGAACAATGAGCAGTTCTTC. It encodes CASSPGQGNNEQFF. The chain links TRBV9 to TRBJ2-1, with TRBD1 matching over 9 bases. The length of the CDR3 is 14 residues. Germline V gene sequence: CDR1 SGDLS, CDR2 YYNGEE. V shed 4 bases, J shed 5 bases, and the junction held 4 bases outside the gene matches. The full variable domain, with the rest looked up from reference TRBV9 and TRBJ2-1, is DSGVTQTPKHLITATGQRVTLRCSPRSGDLSVYWYQQSLDQGLQFLIQYYNGEERAKGNILERFSAQQFPDLHSELNLSSLELGDSALYFCASSPGQGNNEQFFGPGTRLTVL.

The gene calls are TRBV9 and TRBJ1-2; D uncertain. The CDR3 consists of 14 residues. The germline V gene encodes CDR1 SGDLS and CDR2 YYNGEE. V lost 4 bases, J lost 0 bases, and 10 bases lay in between. CDR3 DNA sequence: TGTGCCAGCAGCTCCTCTGTTTCTAACTATGGCTACACCTTC. Its protein product is CASSSSVSNYGYTF.

The chain employs TRBV4-1 and TRBJ1-4, with unresolved D. This CDR3 spans 14 amino acids. CDR1 and CDR2 (germline): MGHRA, YSYEKL. Trimming removed 8 bases from V and 6 bases from J, with 16 bases in between. CDR3 DNA: TGCGCCAGCTCTTCCCGCCGGTGGGATGAAAAACTGTTTTTT. Translated: CASSSRRWDEKLFF.

The chain employs TRBV6-5 and TRBJ2-1; no firm D call. The CDR3 covers 11 residues. Germline V gives CDR1 MNHEY, CDR2 SVGAGI. V gave up 4 bases and J gave up 10 bases, with 8 bases separating them. The CDR3 here is CASSSRREQFF. The DNA for the CDR3 is TGTGCCAGCAGTTCCCGCCGAGAGCAGTTCTTC.

The chain joins TRBV10-3 to TRBJ2-7; 7 bases align to TRBD1. The CDR3 has 16 amino acids. Germline CDR1 reads ENHRY; CDR2 reads SYGVKD. Trimming removed 0 bases from V and 3 bases from J; junction bases left unmatched: 8. The CDR3 here is CAISESSGTDFYEQYF. In nucleotides, the CDR3 is TGTGCCATCAGTGAGTCCTCCGGGACAGACTTCTACGAGCAGTACTTC.

V usage is TRBV10-1 and J usage is TRBJ1-1, with D perhaps TRBD1 (5 bases). Trimming removed 0 bases from V and 4 bases from J, with 12 bases in between. This CDR3 is built from 15 residues. Germline lookup yields CDR1 WNHNN and CDR2 SYGVQD (reference sequence). CDR3 bases: TGCGCCAGCAGTGAGTCTAAGAGGGGTGCCACTGAAGCTTTCTTT. Its translation is CASSESKRGATEAFF.

This rearrangement joins TRBV7-2 to TRBJ2-6; the D is unclear. Germline CDR1 SGHTA, CDR2 FQGNSA. V was pared by 4 bases and J by 3 bases, with 7 bases between. The CDR3 runs to 14 residues. The CDR3 region is CASSSRDGANVLTF. CDR3 DNA: TGTGCCAGCAGCTCCAGAGATGGGGCCAACGTCCTGACTTTC.

CDR3 nucleotide sequence: TGTGCCAGCAGCTTAAACGAGACCCAGTACTTC. Protein: CASSLNETQYF. The chain has TRBV11-2 and TRBJ2-5; unclear D gene. Germline CDR1 reads SGHAT; CDR2 reads FQNNGV. Trimming cost V 2 bases and J 5 bases, with 3 bases left between them. The CDR3 is 11 amino acids.

The gene calls are TRBV9 and TRBJ2-5, with D perhaps assigned TRBD1 or TRBD2 (6 bases each). The CDR3 consists of 15 residues. Germline loops: CDR1 SGDLS, CDR2 YYNGEE. Between the trimmed V and J ends, which lost 3 bases and 5 bases, there was a span of 17 bases. CDR3 protein: CASSAPLGGGETQYF. The DNA for the CDR3 is TGTGCCAGCAGCGCACCTCTGGGGGGCGGGGAGACCCAGTACTTC.

This chain joins TRBV7-7 and TRBJ2-2; TRBD2 is a possible D gene (6 bases). V lost 5 bases to trimming and J lost 0 bases, with 22 bases between them. CDR3 length: 19 residues. Germline V gene sequence: CDR1 SSHAT, CDR2 FNYEAQ (reference sequence). The CDR3 loop reads CASSQQQNRLEANTGELFF. The CDR3 DNA sequence: TGTGCCAGCAGCCAGCAACAGAATAGACTAGAAGCGAACACCGGGGAGCTGTTTTTT. The whole variable domain, filled in from reference TRBV7-7 and TRBJ2-2, reads GAGVSQSPRYKVTKRGQDVTLRCDPISSHATLYWYQQALGQGPEFLTYFNYEAQPDKSGLPSDRFSAERPEGSISTLTIQRTEQRDSAMYRCASSQQQNRLEANTGELFFGEGSRLTVL.

The V and J genes are TRBV28 and TRBJ2-7; 7 nucleotides align to TRBD1. Germline V CDR1 and CDR2: MDHEN, SYDVKM. The CDR3 has 16 residues. Unmatched junction bases numbered 8, after V lost 2 bases and J lost 1 base. The CDR3 nucleotides read TGTGCCAGCAGTTTAACCACAGGGGCATCTTCCTACGAGCAGTACTTC. It translates to CASSLTTGASSYEQYF.

The V gene is TRBV19, the J gene TRBJ2-2, with 9 bases that match TRBD2. This CDR3 is built from 16 residues. CDR1 and CDR2 (germline): LNHDA, SQIVND (reference sequence). Trimming took 5 bases from V and 0 from J; bases not matched to a gene: 4. CDR3 sequence (DNA): TGTGCCAGTAGTCCGGCGGGAGGGGCGAACACCGGGGAGCTGTTTTTT. This sequence encodes CASSPAGGANTGELFF.

This clone was seen ten or more times. This chain joins TRBV13 and TRBJ2-7; D may be TRBD1 (6 bases). The CDR3 covers 14 residues. CDR1 and CDR2 (germline): PRHDT, FYEKMQ (reference sequence). Trimming took 1 base from V and 2 from J, leaving 9 bases between them. CDR3 in DNA: TGTGCCAGCAGCTTAGACAGGGAACCCTACGAGCAGTACTTC. It codes for CASSLDREPYEQYF.

The chain links TRBV6-5 to TRBJ2-6; D unclear. The CDR3 runs 15 residues. Germline V lookup: CDR1 MNHEY, CDR2 SVGAGI. V was cut by 6 bases and J by 1 base, with 10 bases left in between. CDR3 region: CASSLGESGANVLTF. The CDR3 DNA reads as TGTGCCAGCAGCTTGGGCGAATCTGGGGCCAACGTCCTGACTTTC.

This rearrangement joins TRBV9 to TRBJ2-7; no clear D gene. Germline values: CDR1 SGDLS, CDR2 YYNGEE. CDR3 length equals 14 residues. Trimming shortened V by 0 bases and J by 2 bases, and 9 bases separated the two germline ends. The CDR3 DNA reads TGTGCCAGCAGCGTAGCGTCCAGAACCTACGAGCAGTACTTC. Protein product: CASSVASRTYEQYF. Drawing the rest from reference TRBV9 and TRBJ2-7, the complete variable domain is DSGVTQTPKHLITATGQRVTLRCSPRSGDLSVYWYQQSLDQGLQFLIQYYNGEERAKGNILERFSAQQFPDLHSELNLSSLELGDSALYFCASSVASRTYEQYFGPGTRLTVT.

This clone was detected only once. This chain connects TRBV9 to TRBJ2-3; 7 nucleotides match TRBD1. The length of the CDR3 is 14 residues. Germline CDR1 and CDR2: SGDLS and YYNGEE. With V trimmed by 4 bases and J by 6 bases, 8 bases remained unmatched. CDR3 sequence: CASSPGGRGDTQYF. In DNA, the CDR3 is TGTGCCAGCAGCCCAGGGGGTCGTGGCGATACGCAGTATTTT.